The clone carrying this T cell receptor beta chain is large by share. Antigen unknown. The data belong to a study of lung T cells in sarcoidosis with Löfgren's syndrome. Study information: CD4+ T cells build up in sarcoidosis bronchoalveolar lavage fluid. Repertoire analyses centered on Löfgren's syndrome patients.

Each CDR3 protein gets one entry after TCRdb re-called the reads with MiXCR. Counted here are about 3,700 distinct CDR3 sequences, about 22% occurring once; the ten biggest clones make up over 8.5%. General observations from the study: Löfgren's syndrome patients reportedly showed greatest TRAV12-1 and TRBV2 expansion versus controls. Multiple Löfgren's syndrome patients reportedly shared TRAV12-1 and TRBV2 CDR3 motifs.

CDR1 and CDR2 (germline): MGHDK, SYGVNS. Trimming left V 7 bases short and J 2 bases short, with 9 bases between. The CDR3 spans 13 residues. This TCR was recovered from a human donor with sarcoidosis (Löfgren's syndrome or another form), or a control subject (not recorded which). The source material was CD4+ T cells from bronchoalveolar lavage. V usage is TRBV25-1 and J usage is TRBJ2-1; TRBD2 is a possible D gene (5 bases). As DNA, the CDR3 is TGTGCCAGCAAAGCGGATGCCTACAATGAGCAGTTCTTC. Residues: CASKADAYNEQFF.